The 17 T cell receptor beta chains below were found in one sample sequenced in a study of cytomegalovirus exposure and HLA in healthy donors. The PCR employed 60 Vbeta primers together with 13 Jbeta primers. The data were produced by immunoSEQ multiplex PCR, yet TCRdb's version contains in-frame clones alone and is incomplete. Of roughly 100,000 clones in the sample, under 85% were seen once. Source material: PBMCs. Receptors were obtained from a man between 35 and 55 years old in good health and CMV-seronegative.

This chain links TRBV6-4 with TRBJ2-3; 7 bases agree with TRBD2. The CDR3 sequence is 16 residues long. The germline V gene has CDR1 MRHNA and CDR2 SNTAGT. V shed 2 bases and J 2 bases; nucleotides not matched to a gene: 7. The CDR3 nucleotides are TGTGCCAGCAGTGACAACGGGGGGTACCCCACAGATACGCAGTATTTT. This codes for CASSDNGGYPTDTQYF.

CDR3 sequence: CASSHNEGAYQPQHF. Here the CDR3 DNA reads TGCGCCAGCAGCCATAATGAGGGGGCCTATCAGCCCCAGCATTTT. V is TRBV4-1 and J is TRBJ1-5, with 7 bases identical to TRBD1. Unmatched junction bases numbered 7, after V lost 3 bases and J lost 5 bases. Germline lookup yields CDR1 MGHRA and CDR2 YSYEKL. This CDR3 contains 15 residues.

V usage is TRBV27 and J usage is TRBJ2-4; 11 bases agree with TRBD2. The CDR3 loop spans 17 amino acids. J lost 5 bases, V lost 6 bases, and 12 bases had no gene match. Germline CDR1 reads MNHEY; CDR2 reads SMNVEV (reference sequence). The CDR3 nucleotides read TGTGCCAGCAGGGGGACTAGCGGAAAGGGGCTCCAAAACATTCAGTACTTC. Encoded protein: CASRGTSGKGLQNIQYF.

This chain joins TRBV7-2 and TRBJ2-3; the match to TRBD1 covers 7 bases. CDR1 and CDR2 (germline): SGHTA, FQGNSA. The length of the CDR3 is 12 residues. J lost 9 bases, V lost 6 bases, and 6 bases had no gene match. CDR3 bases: TGTGCCAGCAGTCCCCAGGGGGTCACGCAGTATTTT. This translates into CASSPQGVTQYF.

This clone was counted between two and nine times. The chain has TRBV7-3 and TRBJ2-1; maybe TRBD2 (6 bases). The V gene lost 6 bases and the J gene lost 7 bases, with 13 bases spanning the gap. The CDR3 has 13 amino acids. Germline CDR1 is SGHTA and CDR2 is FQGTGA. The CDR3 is CASRPVGGNEQFF. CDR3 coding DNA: TGTGCCAGCAGACCGGTTGGGGGGAATGAGCAGTTCTTC.

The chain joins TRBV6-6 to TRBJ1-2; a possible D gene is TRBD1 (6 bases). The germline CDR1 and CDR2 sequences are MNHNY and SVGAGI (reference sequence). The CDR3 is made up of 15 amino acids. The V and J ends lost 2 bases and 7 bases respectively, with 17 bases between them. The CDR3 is CASSYGGGAQGGYTF. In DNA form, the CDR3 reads TGTGCCAGCAGTTACGGCGGGGGGGCGCAGGGTGGCTACACCTTC.

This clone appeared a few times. The CDR3: CATSRGGGAGFTEAFF. As DNA, the CDR3 is TGTGCCACCAGCAGAGGAGGGGGCGCGGGTTTCACTGAAGCTTTCTTT. V gene TRBV15 combines with J gene TRBJ1-1; 7 positions agree with TRBD1. V lost 1 base, J lost 4 bases, and 9 bases stayed unmatched. Per the germline V gene, CDR1 is LNHNV and CDR2 is YYDKDF (reference sequence). The CDR3 runs to 16 residues.

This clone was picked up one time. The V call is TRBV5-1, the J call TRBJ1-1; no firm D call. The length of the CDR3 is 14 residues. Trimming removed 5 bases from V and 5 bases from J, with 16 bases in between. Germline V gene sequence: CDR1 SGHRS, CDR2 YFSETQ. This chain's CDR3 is CASSFAPPGTEAFF. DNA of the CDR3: TGCGCCAGCAGTTTTGCCCCTCCCGGGACTGAAGCTTTCTTT.

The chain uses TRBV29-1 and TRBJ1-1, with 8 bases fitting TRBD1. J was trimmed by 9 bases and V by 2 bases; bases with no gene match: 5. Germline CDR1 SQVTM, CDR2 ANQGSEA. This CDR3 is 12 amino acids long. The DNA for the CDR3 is TGCAGCGTTGAACAGGGGGCCGATAAAGCTTTCTTT. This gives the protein CSVEQGADKAFF. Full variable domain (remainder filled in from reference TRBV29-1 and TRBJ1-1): SAVISQKPSRDICQRGTSLTIQCQVDSQVTMMFWYRQQPGQSLTLIATANQGSEATYESGFVIDKFPISRPNLTFSTLTVSNMSPEDSSIYLCSVEQGADKAFFGQGTRLTVV.

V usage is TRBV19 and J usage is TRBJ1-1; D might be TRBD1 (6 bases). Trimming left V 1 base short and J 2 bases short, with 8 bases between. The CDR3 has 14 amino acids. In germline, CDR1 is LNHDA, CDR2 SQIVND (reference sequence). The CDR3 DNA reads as TGTGCCAGTAGTATAGGAGGGGGAAACACTGAAGCTTTCTTT. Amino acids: CASSIGGGNTEAFF.

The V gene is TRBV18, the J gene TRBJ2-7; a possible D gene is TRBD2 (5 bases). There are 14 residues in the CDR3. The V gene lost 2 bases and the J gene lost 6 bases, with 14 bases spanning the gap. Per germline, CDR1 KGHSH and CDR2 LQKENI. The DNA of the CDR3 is TGTGCCAGCTCACCAGGAGCGATCCGGGGCGAGCAGTACTTC. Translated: CASSPGAIRGEQYF. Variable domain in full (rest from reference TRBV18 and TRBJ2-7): NAGVMQNPRHLVRRRGQEARLRCSPMKGHSHVYWYRQLPEEGLKFMVYLQKENIIDESGMPKERFSAEFPKEGPSILRIQQVVRGDSAAYFCASSPGAIRGEQYFGPGTRLTVT.

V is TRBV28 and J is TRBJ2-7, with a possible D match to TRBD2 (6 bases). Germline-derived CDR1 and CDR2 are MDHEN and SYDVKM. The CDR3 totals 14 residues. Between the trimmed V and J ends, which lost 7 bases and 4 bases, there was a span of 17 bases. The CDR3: CASTGGVMGYEQYV. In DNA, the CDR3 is TGTGCCAGCACCGGCGGGGTGATGGGGTACGAGCAGTACGTC.

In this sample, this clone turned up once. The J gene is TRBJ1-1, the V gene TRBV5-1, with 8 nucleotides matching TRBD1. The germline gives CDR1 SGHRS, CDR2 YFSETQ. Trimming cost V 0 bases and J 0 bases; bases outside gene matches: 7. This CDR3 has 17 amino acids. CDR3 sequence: CASSLAKRQGLNTEAFF. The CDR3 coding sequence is TGCGCCAGCAGCTTGGCCAAGAGACAGGGGTTGAACACTGAAGCTTTCTTT.

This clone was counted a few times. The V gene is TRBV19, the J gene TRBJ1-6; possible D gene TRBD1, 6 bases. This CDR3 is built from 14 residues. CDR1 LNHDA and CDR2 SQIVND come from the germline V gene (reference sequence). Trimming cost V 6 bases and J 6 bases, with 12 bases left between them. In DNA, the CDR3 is TGTGCCAGTAGGTCGGGGGGCGGTAATTCACCCCTCCACTTT. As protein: CASRSGGGNSPLHF.

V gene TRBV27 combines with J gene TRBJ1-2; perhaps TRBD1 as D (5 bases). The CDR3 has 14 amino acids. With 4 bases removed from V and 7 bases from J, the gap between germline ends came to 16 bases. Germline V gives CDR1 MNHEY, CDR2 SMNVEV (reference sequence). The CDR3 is CASSSRPPDSGYTF. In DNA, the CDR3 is TGTGCCAGCAGTTCCCGGCCCCCAGACAGTGGCTACACCTTC.

DNA for the CDR3: TGTGCCAGCACCACAACAGGGCTTGGGGCCAACGTCCTGACTTTC. Its translation: CASTTTGLGANVLTF. This chain joins TRBV6-5 and TRBJ2-6; D may be TRBD1 (6 bases). The CDR3 runs to 15 residues. V shed 7 bases and J shed 3 bases, with 13 bases lying between them. Germline CDR1 reads MNHEY; CDR2 reads SVGAGI.

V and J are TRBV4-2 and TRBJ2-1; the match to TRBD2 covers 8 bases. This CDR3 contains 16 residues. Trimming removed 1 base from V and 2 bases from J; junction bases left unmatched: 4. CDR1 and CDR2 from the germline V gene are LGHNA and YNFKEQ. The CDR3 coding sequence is TGTGCCAGCAGCCAAGCAGCGGGGGATCCCTACAATGAGCAGTTCTTC. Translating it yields CASSQAAGDPYNEQFF.